One sample yielded the 15 T cell receptor beta chains listed below, sequenced in a study of graft-versus-host responses after intestinal transplantation. Data came from immunoSEQ multiplex PCR; TCRdb stores just in-frame clones and leaves some out. The repertoire holds around 45,000 clones, with roughly 95% as singletons. The sequences come from PBMCs, collected approximately 350 days after intestinal transplant. All receptors derive from a human patient who received an intestinal transplant, so some T cells may come from the graft donor.

The CDR3 sequence is CASSPDRDRVYEQYF. DNA of the CDR3: TGTGCCAGCAGCCCTGACCGGGACAGGGTCTACGAGCAGTACTTC. The rearrangement joins TRBV6-5 to TRBJ2-7; 9 bases fit TRBD1. This CDR3 is built from 15 residues. J lost 3 bases, V lost 6 bases, and 9 bases had no gene match. In germline, CDR1 is MNHEY, CDR2 SVGAGI.

For the CDR3, the DNA is TGTGCCGTAATCTCGAACACCGGGGAGCTGTTTTTT. This codes for CAVISNTGELFF. The chain recombines TRBV10-3 with TRBJ2-2; D remains ambiguous. V was shortened by 11 bases and J by 0 bases, with 7 bases between the two germline ends. Germline assignment: CDR1 ENHRY and CDR2 SYGVKD. This CDR3 spans 12 amino acids.

The chain joins TRBV6-5 to TRBJ2-7, with 12 bases identical to TRBD2. With V trimmed by 2 bases and J by 6 bases, 5 bases remained unmatched. The CDR3 is made up of 15 amino acids. Per germline, CDR1 MNHEY and CDR2 SVGAGI. The CDR3 region has the DNA TGTGCCAGCAGTTACAGACTAGCGGGAGCTGGCGAGCAGTACTTC. Protein: CASSYRLAGAGEQYF.

V usage is TRBV9 and J usage is TRBJ2-3; D might be TRBD2 (6 bases). The CDR3 consists of 16 residues. The germline gives CDR1 SGDLS, CDR2 YYNGEE. V lost 4 bases to trimming and J lost 4 bases, with 19 bases between them. The CDR3 region is CASSLTGGGAADTQYF. The CDR3 DNA reads TGTGCCAGCAGCCTAACCGGGGGAGGCGCCGCAGATACGCAGTATTTT. The whole variable domain, remainder taken from reference TRBV9 and TRBJ2-3, is DSGVTQTPKHLITATGQRVTLRCSPRSGDLSVYWYQQSLDQGLQFLIQYYNGEERAKGNILERFSAQQFPDLHSELNLSSLELGDSALYFCASSLTGGGAADTQYFGPGTRLTVL.

This clone was counted a few times. This chain links TRBV7-3 with TRBJ2-7; 9 bases agree with TRBD1. From germline, CDR1 is SGHTA and CDR2 FQGTGA. This CDR3 is built from 14 residues. Trimming at V came to 3 bases and at J to 3 bases, leaving 3 bases not matched to a gene. The chain's CDR3 is CASSLGQGIYEQYF. The CDR3 coding sequence is TGTGCCAGCAGCTTGGGACAGGGCATCTACGAGCAGTACTTC.

V gene TRBV10-3 combines with J gene TRBJ2-7, with 10 nucleotides matching TRBD2. Germline V gene data show CDR1 as ENHRY and CDR2 as SYGVKD. The CDR3 spans 16 residues. The V segment lost 0 bases and the J segment 2 bases; nucleotides outside the gene matches: 4. This chain's CDR3 is CAISESPAGGTYEQYF. The CDR3 coding sequence is TGTGCCATCAGTGAGTCCCCAGCGGGAGGGACCTACGAGCAGTACTTC.

This chain uses TRBV9 with TRBJ2-1; 7 bases fit TRBD1. V trimming: 3 bases; J trimming: 8 bases; junction bases outside the gene matches: 11. Germline CDR1 is SGDLS and CDR2 is YYNGEE. The CDR3 has 15 amino acids. CDR3 sequence reads: CASSADRAQGDEQFF. CDR3 DNA: TGTGCCAGCAGCGCAGACAGGGCGCAGGGAGATGAGCAGTTCTTC.

This clone was picked up a small number of times. The rearrangement links TRBV6-5 to TRBJ2-7; 10 bases fit TRBD1. The junction had 0 bases not matched to a gene; V was cut back by 4 bases and J by 3 bases. In germline, CDR1 is MNHEY, CDR2 SVGAGI. The CDR3 is made up of 13 amino acids. Written as DNA, the CDR3 is TGTGCCAGCAGTTGGACAGGGGGCTACGAGCAGTACTTC. This sequence encodes CASSWTGGYEQYF.

The V and J genes are TRBV4-2 and TRBJ2-5; D not resolved. This CDR3 has 18 residues. Trimming stripped 0 bases from V and 2 bases from J, with 19 bases between. Per the germline V gene, CDR1 is LGHNA and CDR2 is YNFKEQ. CDR3 region: CASSQDSFPRAQQETQYF. As DNA, the CDR3 is TGTGCCAGCAGCCAAGATTCATTTCCTAGGGCCCAGCAAGAGACCCAGTACTTC.

The J gene is TRBJ2-1, the V gene TRBV6-1; 7 positions match TRBD2. This CDR3 has 11 residues. The germline CDR1 and CDR2 sequences are MNHNS and SASEGT. Written as DNA, the CDR3 is TGTTCCGGGGAGGGCTACAATGAGCAGTTCTTC. Translation: CSGEGYNEQFF.

This chain links TRBV2 with TRBJ1-6, with D uncertain. V lost 7 bases, J lost 8 bases, and 18 bases lay in between. The CDR3 length is 15 residues. Germline CDR1 reads SNHLY; CDR2 reads FYNNEI. CDR3 bases: TGTGCCAGCAAAACCGCGGACCCCGGTTATTCACCCCTCCACTTT. It encodes CASKTADPGYSPLHF.

The chain uses TRBV4-1 and TRBJ1-1, with D unresolved. Trimming cost V 1 base and J 2 bases, with 5 bases left between them. CDR1 is MGHRA, CDR2 YSYEKL, per germline. The CDR3 length is 13 residues. DNA of the CDR3: TGCGCCAGCAGCCAAGTAGACAACACTGAAGCTTTCTTT. Protein: CASSQVDNTEAFF.

This clone was detected a few times. The V and J genes are TRBV7-8 and TRBJ1-2; D not certain. V was shortened by 5 bases and J by 4 bases, with 5 bases between the two germline ends. This CDR3 contains 11 residues. Germline assignment: CDR1 SGHVS and CDR2 FQNEAQ. The CDR3 DNA sequence: TGTGCCAGCAGCCGAGCCTATGGCTACACCTTC. As protein: CASSRAYGYTF.

V gene TRBV4-2 combines with J gene TRBJ2-7, with 7 positions matching TRBD2. Unmatched junction bases numbered 7, after V lost 0 bases and J lost 2 bases. Germline V gives CDR1 LGHNA, CDR2 YNFKEQ. This CDR3 has 16 residues. CDR3 region: CASSQDWGEGAYEQYF. The CDR3 DNA is TGTGCCAGCAGCCAAGATTGGGGGGAGGGAGCCTACGAGCAGTACTTC.

The rearrangement joins TRBV18 to TRBJ2-3, with D hard to call. CDR1 and CDR2 from the germline V gene are KGHSH and LQKENI. Between the trimmed V and J ends, which lost 3 bases and 6 bases, there was a span of 7 bases. There are 12 residues in the CDR3. DNA of the CDR3: TGTGCCAGCTCACCTAACCCGGATACGCAGTATTTT. Protein product: CASSPNPDTQYF. Drawing the rest from reference TRBV18 and TRBJ2-3, the complete variable domain is NAGVMQNPRHLVRRRGQEARLRCSPMKGHSHVYWYRQLPEEGLKFMVYLQKENIIDESGMPKERFSAEFPKEGPSILRIQQVVRGDSAAYFCASSPNPDTQYFGPGTRLTVL.